The 23 T cell receptor beta chains in this list originate from one sample, sequenced in a study of identical twins. TCRdb re-derived calls from the 5' RACE reads in MiXCR, one entry per CDR3 protein. The sample carries 550,000 to 700,000 distinct CDR3 sequences, 9.6% recorded once. The same sample was also used in a study of yellow fever vaccine responses in identical twins.

The sample comprised PBMCs. The source is a woman between 18 and 29 years old in good health.

This clonotype was observed a handful of times. This chain links TRBV15 with TRBJ2-5, with no clear D. From germline, CDR1 is LNHNV and CDR2 YYDKDF (reference sequence). Trimming removed 5 bases at V and 2 bases at J, with 9 bases between. There are 13 residues in the CDR3. CDR3 nucleotides: TGTGCCACCAGCCGATCTCCACAAGAGACCCAGTACTTC. It yields the protein CATSRSPQETQYF.

This clonotype came up a few times. V usage is TRBV12-3 or TRBV12-4 and J usage is TRBJ2-5; 7 nucleotides align to TRBD2. J lost 3 bases, V lost 4 bases, and 5 bases had no gene match. The CDR3 length is 14 residues. CDR3 DNA sequence: TGTGCCAGCAGTTGGATCGCGGGGGAAGAGACCCAGTACTTC. It encodes CASSWIAGEETQYF.

This clonotype was observed a few times. The chain combines TRBV12-3 or TRBV12-4 with TRBJ2-5, with D perhaps matching TRBD1 or TRBD2 (5 bases each). Deletions cut 2 bases from V and 7 bases from J, with 14 bases between. The CDR3 contains 14 residues. CDR3 in DNA: TGTGCCAGCAGTTTAAGTTGGGACGAAGCGACCCAGTACTTC. Encoded protein: CASSLSWDEATQYF.

The chain combines TRBV30 with TRBJ2-7; 12 bases map to TRBD2. V shed 8 bases and J 0 bases; nucleotides not matched to a gene: 5. There are 14 residues in the CDR3. Germline lookup yields CDR1 GTSNPN and CDR2 SVGIG (reference sequence). The CDR3 loop is CARSTSGSSYEQYF. The CDR3 nucleotides are TGTGCCCGGTCGACTAGCGGGAGCTCCTACGAGCAGTACTTC. The variable domain in full, with the rest retrieved from reference TRBV30 and TRBJ2-7, is SQTIHQWPATLVQPVGSPLSLECTVEGTSNPNLYWYRQAAGRGLQLLFYSVGIGQISSEVPQNLSASRPQDRQFILSSKKLLLSDSGFYLCARSTSGSSYEQYFGPGTRLTVT.

This clonotype was recorded at least ten times. The chain combines TRBV27 with TRBJ2-5; D ambiguous. CDR3 size: 14 residues. Per germline, CDR1 MNHEY and CDR2 SMNVEV (reference sequence). V lost 3 bases and J lost 1, with 9 bases in between. This chain's CDR3 is CASSFNRLQETQYF. The CDR3 DNA follows: TGTGCCAGCAGTTTCAACAGACTCCAAGAGACCCAGTACTTC.

This clonotype has more than one count but fewer than ten. This rearrangement joins TRBV18 to TRBJ2-3, with a weak D call TRBD2 (6 bases). V was clipped by 5 bases and J by 5 bases, with 14 bases between them. CDR3 length equals 14 residues. CDR1 KGHSH and CDR2 LQKENI come from the germline V gene. CDR3 in amino acids: CASSFQGAGDTQYF. CDR3 nucleotides: TGTGCCAGCTCATTTCAGGGAGCGGGAGATACGCAGTATTTT.

V usage is TRBV7-8 and J usage is TRBJ2-7; D might be TRBD1 or TRBD2, each matching 5 bases. Germline V gene data show CDR1 as SGHVS and CDR2 as FQNEAQ. Trimming removed 1 base from V and 2 bases from J, with 12 bases in between. The CDR3 extends over 15 amino acids. The CDR3 sequence is CASSLGGRDAYEQYF. CDR3 bases: TGTGCCAGCAGCTTAGGGGGCAGGGACGCCTACGAGCAGTACTTC.

This clonotype showed up many times. The chain carries TRBV7-2 and TRBJ2-5; 13 nucleotides align to TRBD2. Trimming at V came to 5 bases and at J to 9 bases, leaving 9 bases not matched to a gene. Germline CDR1 and CDR2: SGHTA and FQGNSA. The CDR3 is 15 amino acids. The CDR3 protein is CASSVLTSGGAAQYF. In DNA form, the CDR3 reads TGTGCCAGCAGCGTACTAACTAGCGGGGGGGCGGCCCAGTACTTC.

This sequence joins TRBV10-3 and TRBJ2-1, with 9 bases lining up with TRBD1. The CDR3 consists of 18 residues. V lost 0 bases, J lost 7 bases, and 13 bases stayed unmatched. Germline V gives CDR1 ENHRY, CDR2 SYGVKD. The CDR3: CAISESPPGTGYVNEQFF. DNA of the CDR3: TGTGCCATCAGTGAGTCCCCCCCCGGGACAGGGTACGTGAATGAGCAGTTCTTC.

This clonotype was counted at least ten times. The V call is TRBV29-1, the J call TRBJ1-2, with D hard to call. V lost 3 bases to trimming and J lost 3 bases, with 8 bases between them. Germline CDR1 and CDR2: SQVTM and ANQGSEA. The CDR3 runs 12 residues. The CDR3 region is CSVDASYYGYTF. DNA for the CDR3: TGCAGCGTTGACGCCAGCTACTATGGCTACACCTTC.

The rearrangement links TRBV28 to TRBJ2-2; D may be TRBD2 (7 bases). The CDR3 length is 16 residues. Germline lookup yields CDR1 MDHEN and CDR2 SYDVKM. Trimming pared 7 bases from V and 3 bases from J, leaving 18 bases between. CDR3 in amino acids: CASTRGGWLYTGELFF. The CDR3 coding sequence is TGTGCCAGCACCCGCGGGGGCTGGCTGTACACCGGGGAGCTGTTTTTT.

This clonotype has just a few counts. This rearrangement joins TRBV6-1 to TRBJ1-6, with TRBD1 as a possible D gene (6 bases). Germline V gene sequence: CDR1 MNHNS, CDR2 SASEGT. V was cut by 6 bases and J by 9 bases, with 18 bases left in between. There are 15 residues in the CDR3. The CDR3 loop is CASRTGQRRFSPLHF. Here the CDR3 DNA reads TGTGCCAGCAGAACTGGACAGCGAAGATTTTCACCCCTCCACTTT.

The CDR3 sequence is CASSPTGVSTNSPLHF. Written as DNA, the CDR3 is TGTGCCAGCAGCCCGACAGGGGTCTCAACTAATTCACCCCTCCACTTT. The gene calls are TRBV14 and TRBJ1-6; 8 bases fit TRBD1. After removal of 4 bases from V and 6 bases from J, the junction contained 8 bases not matched to a gene. This CDR3 has 16 residues. The germline gives CDR1 SGHDN, CDR2 FVKESK.

Many counts were recorded for this clonotype. The rearrangement links TRBV5-1 to TRBJ2-1, with 10 bases matching TRBD1. The V gene's germline CDR1 is SGHRS and CDR2 YFSETQ. This CDR3 region has 15 residues. J gave up 7 bases and V 1 base, and 5 bases lay outside the gene matches. CDR3 loop: CASSLSADRGNEQFF. CDR3 sequence (DNA): TGCGCCAGCAGCTTGTCAGCGGACAGGGGGAATGAGCAGTTCTTC.

The V and J genes are TRBV10-3 and TRBJ2-7, with TRBD2 identical over 8 bases. The V gene's germline CDR1 is ENHRY and CDR2 SYGVKD. J gave up 0 bases and V 0 bases, and 7 bases lay outside the gene matches. This CDR3 spans 17 amino acids. As DNA, the CDR3 is TGTGCCATCAGTGAGTCTAGCGGGACTGTCTTCTCCTACGAGCAGTACTTC. It specifies CAISESSGTVFSYEQYF.

V usage is TRBV29-1 and J usage is TRBJ2-1; maybe TRBD1 (6 bases). Trimming stripped 5 bases from V and 0 bases from J, with 17 bases between. Germline V gives CDR1 SQVTM, CDR2 ANQGSEA. This CDR3 is 16 amino acids long. The CDR3 DNA sequence: TGCAGCGTTACCGCTACAGGGATCGGCTCCTACAATGAGCAGTTCTTC. Translating gives CSVTATGIGSYNEQFF.

This clonotype was observed many times. This chain connects TRBV18 to TRBJ1-5; TRBD1 matches 10 bases. The CDR3 is 15 residues long. The germline V gene has CDR1 KGHSH and CDR2 LQKENI. Unmatched junction bases numbered 5, after V lost 6 bases and J lost 3 bases. The CDR3 region has the DNA TGTGCCAGCTCGCGGACAGGGGGTAACAATCAGCCCCAGCATTTT. Its protein product is CASSRTGGNNQPQHF. The whole variable domain, filled in from reference TRBV18 and TRBJ1-5, reads NAGVMQNPRHLVRRRGQEARLRCSPMKGHSHVYWYRQLPEEGLKFMVYLQKENIIDESGMPKERFSAEFPKEGPSILRIQQVVRGDSAAYFCASSRTGGNNQPQHFGDGTRLSIL.

The table lists this clonotype with a few counts. This sequence joins TRBV7-2 and TRBJ2-1; D is unclear. Germline assignment: CDR1 SGHTA and CDR2 FQGNSA. CDR3 length: 11 residues. The V end lost 6 bases, the J end lost 6 bases, and 6 bases lay between the germline ends. CDR3 DNA: TGTGCCAGCAGTAAACTCAATGAGCAGTTCTTC. It translates to CASSKLNEQFF.

This clonotype was seen repeatedly, ten times or more. J is TRBJ2-1 and V is TRBV4-2, with 8 bases identical to TRBD2. CDR1 is LGHNA and CDR2 is YNFKEQ in the germline V gene. The CDR3 has 13 amino acids. J gave up 8 bases and V 6 bases, and 6 bases lay outside the gene matches. The CDR3 is CASRPGTSYEQFF. The CDR3 coding sequence is TGTGCCAGCAGACCCGGGACTAGTTATGAGCAGTTCTTC.

Ten or more counts support this clonotype. V and J are TRBV12-5 and TRBJ2-1; 11 bases are a match to TRBD2. The CDR3 consists of 15 residues. Unmatched junction bases numbered 6, after V lost 5 bases and J lost 6 bases. Germline V gene sequence: CDR1 LGHNT, CDR2 FRNRAP. CDR3 loop: CASGIAGGPGNEQFF. The DNA of the CDR3 is TGTGCTAGTGGTATAGCGGGAGGGCCCGGCAATGAGCAGTTCTTC.

There are many counts of this clonotype. The V and J genes are TRBV30 and TRBJ2-7; 10 positions agree with TRBD2. J gave up 2 bases and V 0 bases, and 1 base lay outside the gene matches. Germline CDR1 is GTSNPN and CDR2 is SVGIG (reference sequence). The CDR3 covers 14 residues. CDR3 loop: CAWSVSGGAYEQYF. The CDR3 DNA sequence: TGTGCCTGGAGTGTGAGCGGGGGGGCCTACGAGCAGTACTTC.

V gene TRBV13 combines with J gene TRBJ1-2; the match to TRBD1 covers 8 bases. Germline lookup yields CDR1 PRHDT and CDR2 FYEKMQ (reference sequence). The trim removed 0 bases at V and 3 bases at J, leaving 3 bases unmatched. This CDR3 is 15 amino acids long. The CDR3 DNA reads TGTGCCAGCAGCTTAGGGGGACAGGCCGACTATGGCTACACCTTC. Residues: CASSLGGQADYGYTF. Based on the CDR3 plus reference TRBV13 and TRBJ1-2, the full variable domain is AAGVIQSPRHLIKEKRETATLKCYPIPRHDTVYWYQQGPGQDPQFLISFYEKMQSDKGSIPDRFSAQQFSDYHSELNMSSLELGDSALYFCASSLGGQADYGYTFGSGTRLTVV.

This clonotype was observed many times. This sequence joins TRBV20-1 and TRBJ2-1, with a tentative D call TRBD2 (5 bases). Trimming removed 3 bases at V and 10 bases at J, with 19 bases between. This CDR3 comprises 14 residues. The germline V gene has CDR1 DFQATT and CDR2 SNEGSKA (reference sequence). The CDR3 is CSASLGFVQREQFF. In DNA, the CDR3 is TGCAGTGCTAGTCTTGGATTCGTGCAGCGGGAGCAGTTCTTC.